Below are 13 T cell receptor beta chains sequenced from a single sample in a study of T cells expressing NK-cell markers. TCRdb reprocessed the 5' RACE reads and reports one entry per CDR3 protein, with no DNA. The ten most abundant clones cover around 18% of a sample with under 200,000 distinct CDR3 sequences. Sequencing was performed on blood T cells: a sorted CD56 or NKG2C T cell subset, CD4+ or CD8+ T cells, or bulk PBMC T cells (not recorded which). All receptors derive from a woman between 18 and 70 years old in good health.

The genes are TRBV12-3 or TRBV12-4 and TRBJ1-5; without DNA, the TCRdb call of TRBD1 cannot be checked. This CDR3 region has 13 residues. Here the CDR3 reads CASSRGPNQPQHF.

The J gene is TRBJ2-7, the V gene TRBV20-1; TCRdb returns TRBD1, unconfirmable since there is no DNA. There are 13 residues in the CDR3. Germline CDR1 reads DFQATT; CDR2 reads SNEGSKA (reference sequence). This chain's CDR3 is CSGLDMGSEEQYF.

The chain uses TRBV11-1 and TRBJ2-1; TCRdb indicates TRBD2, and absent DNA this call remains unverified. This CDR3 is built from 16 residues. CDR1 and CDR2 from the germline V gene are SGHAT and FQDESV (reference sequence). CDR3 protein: CASSWELAGGQNEQFF.

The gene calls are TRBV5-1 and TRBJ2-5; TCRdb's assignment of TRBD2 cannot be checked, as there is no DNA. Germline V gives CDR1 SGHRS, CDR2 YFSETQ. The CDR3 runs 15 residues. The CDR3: CASSKWEAYQETQYF. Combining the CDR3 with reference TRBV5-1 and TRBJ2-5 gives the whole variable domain KAGVTQTPRYLIKTRGQQVTLSCSPISGHRSVSWYQQTPGQGLQFLFEYFSETQRNKGNFPGRFSGRQFSNSRSEMNVSTLELGDSALYLCASSKWEAYQETQYFGPGTRLLVL.

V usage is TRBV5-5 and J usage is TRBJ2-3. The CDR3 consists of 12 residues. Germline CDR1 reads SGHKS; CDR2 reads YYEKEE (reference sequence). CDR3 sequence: CASSPSSDTQYF.

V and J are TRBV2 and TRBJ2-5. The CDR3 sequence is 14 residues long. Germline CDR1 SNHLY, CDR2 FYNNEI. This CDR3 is CASSEKPDWLAQYF.

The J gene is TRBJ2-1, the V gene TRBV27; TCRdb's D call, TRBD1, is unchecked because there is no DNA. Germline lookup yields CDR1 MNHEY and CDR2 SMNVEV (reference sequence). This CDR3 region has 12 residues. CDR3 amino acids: CASSGQGFEQFF.

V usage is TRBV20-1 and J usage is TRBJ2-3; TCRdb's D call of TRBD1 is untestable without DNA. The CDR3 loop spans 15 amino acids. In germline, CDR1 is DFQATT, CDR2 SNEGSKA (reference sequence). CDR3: CSALSRDRRTDTQYF.

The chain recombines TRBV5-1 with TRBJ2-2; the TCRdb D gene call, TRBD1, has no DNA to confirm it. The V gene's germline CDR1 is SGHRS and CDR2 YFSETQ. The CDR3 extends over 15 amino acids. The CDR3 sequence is CASSPTGGNTGELFF.

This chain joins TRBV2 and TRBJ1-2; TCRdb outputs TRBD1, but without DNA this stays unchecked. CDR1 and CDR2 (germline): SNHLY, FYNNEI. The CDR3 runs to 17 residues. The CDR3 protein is CASNLSPNQVNRYGYTF.

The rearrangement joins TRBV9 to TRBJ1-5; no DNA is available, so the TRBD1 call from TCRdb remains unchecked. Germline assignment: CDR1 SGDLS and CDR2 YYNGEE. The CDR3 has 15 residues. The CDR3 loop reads CASSPEGDGHQPQHF.

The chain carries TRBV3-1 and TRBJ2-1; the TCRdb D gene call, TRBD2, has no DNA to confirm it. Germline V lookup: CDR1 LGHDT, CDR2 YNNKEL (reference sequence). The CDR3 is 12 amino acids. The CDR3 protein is CASSHGPDEQFF.

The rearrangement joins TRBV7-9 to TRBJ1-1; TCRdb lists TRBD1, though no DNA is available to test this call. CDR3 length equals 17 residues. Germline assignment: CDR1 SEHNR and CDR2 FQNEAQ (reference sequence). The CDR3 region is CASSLVAGTGMNTEAFF.